The 25 T cell receptor beta chains presented below share a single source sample, sequenced in a study of cytomegalovirus exposure and HLA in healthy donors. PCR involved 60 Vbeta and 13 Jbeta primers. Assay: immunoSEQ multiplex PCR; the TCRdb copy retains only in-frame clones and omits some. Of about 160,000 clones in the sample, 79% were seen once. Material: PBMCs. These receptors all stem from a man over 45 in good health and CMV-seropositive.

This chain uses TRBV5-1 with TRBJ2-3; 14 bases align to TRBD2. Germline CDR1 and CDR2: SGHRS and YFSETQ. The length of the CDR3 is 17 residues. Unmatched junction bases numbered 8, after V lost 4 bases and J lost 4 bases. CDR3 nucleotides: TGCGCCAGCAGCCTACCGGGACTAGCGGGAGTTTCAGATACGCAGTATTTT. Protein: CASSLPGLAGVSDTQYF.

CDR3: CASSPGTGYEKLFF. The CDR3 DNA reads as TGTGCCAGCAGCCCCGGGACAGGGTATGAAAAACTGTTTTTT. The rearrangement links TRBV28 to TRBJ1-4; TRBD1 aligns across 9 bases. From germline, CDR1 is MDHEN and CDR2 SYDVKM. The CDR3 has 14 amino acids. V lost 6 bases and J lost 6; bases outside the gene matches: 5.

The chain carries TRBV27 and TRBJ1-1; D unresolved. There are 13 residues in the CDR3. Germline assignment: CDR1 MNHEY and CDR2 SMNVEV (reference sequence). Trimming stripped 6 bases from V and 3 bases from J, with 11 bases between. The CDR3 region is CASRAVGDTEAFF. The CDR3 nucleotides read TGTGCCAGCAGGGCGGTCGGGGACACTGAAGCTTTCTTT.

J is TRBJ2-5 and V is TRBV6-6, with 8 bases aligning to TRBD1. The CDR3 length is 13 residues. Germline CDR1 is MNHNY and CDR2 is SVGAGI (reference sequence). J lost 4 bases, V lost 5 bases, and 3 bases had no gene match. The CDR3 DNA is TGTGCCAGCAGTGCAGGGACAGGAGAGACCCAGTACTTC. This translates into CASSAGTGETQYF.

The chain joins TRBV15 to TRBJ1-3, with a weak D call TRBD1 (6 bases). V dropped 4 bases and J dropped 5 bases, with 9 bases sitting between them. Germline CDR1 LNHNV, CDR2 YYDKDF (reference sequence). CDR3 length: 13 residues. CDR3 nucleotide sequence: TGTGCCACCAGCAAGGACAGACGAAACACCATATATTTT. This gives the protein CATSKDRRNTIYF.

The V gene is TRBV27, the J gene TRBJ2-1; tentative D call: TRBD2 (6 bases). The germline gives CDR1 MNHEY, CDR2 SMNVEV (reference sequence). Trimming left V 5 bases short and J 6 bases short, with 17 bases between. CDR3 length equals 15 residues. CDR3 loop: CASSPYSTSFNEQFF. In DNA form, the CDR3 reads TGTGCCAGCAGTCCCTATTCGACTAGTTTCAATGAGCAGTTCTTC.

This CDR3 is CASSTGDVVTGELFF. CDR3 in DNA: TGCGCCAGCAGTACAGGGGACGTTGTAACCGGGGAGCTGTTTTTT. The genes are TRBV5-1 and TRBJ2-2, with TRBD1 matching 7 bases. This CDR3 comprises 15 residues. Unmatched junction bases numbered 9, after V lost 5 bases and J lost 5 bases. Germline V gene sequence: CDR1 SGHRS, CDR2 YFSETQ.

The V gene is TRBV2, the J gene TRBJ2-7, with 10 positions matching TRBD2. The CDR3 runs to 16 residues. Germline V gene sequence: CDR1 SNHLY, CDR2 FYNNEI. V lost 0 bases to trimming and J lost 4 bases; unmatched junction nucleotides: 6. CDR3 DNA: TGTGCCAGCAGTGAAGCGGGGTCTAGCGGGAGTTACGAGCAGTACTTC. Amino acids: CASSEAGSSGSYEQYF.

This chain joins TRBV9 and TRBJ1-1, with 10 bases fitting TRBD1. This CDR3 region has 14 residues. The J segment lost 3 bases and the V segment lost 3 bases, leaving 2 bases of the junction unmatched. In germline, CDR1 is SGDLS, CDR2 YYNGEE. The CDR3, as DNA: TGTGCCAGCAGCGAGGGACAGGGGCACACTGAAGCTTTCTTT. Encoded protein: CASSEGQGHTEAFF.

V and J are TRBV12-2 and TRBJ2-7; the table's TRBD2 call for D was not verified on the DNA. TRBV12-2 is noted as a pseudogene. This CDR3 is 16 amino acids long. The CDR3 is CASRLGGREGLYEQYF. In DNA, the CDR3 is TGTGCAAGTCGCTTAGGAGGGCGGGAGGGCCTCTACGAGCAGTACTTC.

V usage is TRBV7-9 and J usage is TRBJ2-7, with D maybe TRBD1 (6 bases). The germline V gene encodes CDR1 SEHNR and CDR2 FQNEAQ (reference sequence). The CDR3 spans 14 residues. V gave up 6 bases and J gave up 1 base, with 13 bases separating them. The CDR3 DNA reads as TGTGCCAGCAGGGGAACAGGGAGATCCTACGAGCAGTACTTC. Encoded protein: CASRGTGRSYEQYF.

The chain couples TRBV30 to TRBJ1-5; D is undetermined. Germline CDR1 GTSNPN, CDR2 SVGIG (reference sequence). CDR3 length: 13 residues. Trimming removed 0 bases from V and 9 bases from J, with 12 bases in between. CDR3 in DNA: TGTGCCTGGAGTGTACGGCGGGAAATGCCCCAGCATTTT. This encodes CAWSVRREMPQHF. Based on the CDR3 plus reference TRBV30 and TRBJ1-5, the full variable domain is SQTIHQWPATLVQPVGSPLSLECTVEGTSNPNLYWYRQAAGRGLQLLFYSVGIGQISSEVPQNLSASRPQDRQFILSSKKLLLSDSGFYLCAWSVRREMPQHFGDGTRLSIL.

This chain links TRBV28 with TRBJ2-3; 8 nucleotides match TRBD2. Germline loops: CDR1 MDHEN, CDR2 SYDVKM. The V gene end was trimmed by 3 bases and the J gene end by 3 bases; junction bases not matched to a gene: 14. This CDR3 contains 18 residues. The CDR3: CASSLFQATSDLTDTQYF. DNA for the CDR3: TGTGCCAGCAGTTTGTTCCAGGCGACTAGCGATCTAACAGATACGCAGTATTTT.

This clone occurred once. The rearrangement uses TRBV7-9 and TRBJ2-3; D might be TRBD2 (6 bases). Trimming pared 2 bases from V and 4 bases from J, leaving 16 bases between. The CDR3 loop spans 16 amino acids. Germline-derived CDR1 and CDR2 are SEHNR and FQNEAQ (reference sequence). CDR3 region: CASSLKLRELADTQYF. DNA of the CDR3: TGTGCCAGCAGCTTAAAACTCCGGGAGCTCGCAGATACGCAGTATTTT.

The V gene is TRBV7-6, the J gene TRBJ2-7; TRBD2 aligns across 10 bases. The junction had 5 bases not matched to a gene; V was cut back by 1 base and J by 2 bases. This CDR3 spans 16 amino acids. The germline gives CDR1 SGHVS, CDR2 FNYEAQ. The CDR3 loop is CASSLGGSGRAYEQYF. CDR3 bases: TGTGCCAGCAGCTTAGGAGGGAGCGGGAGGGCCTACGAGCAGTACTTC.

The chain uses TRBV5-1 and TRBJ1-1; 8 positions match TRBD1. The trim removed 4 bases at V and 0 bases at J, leaving 8 bases unmatched. Germline V CDR1 and CDR2: SGHRS, YFSETQ. The CDR3 spans 16 residues. As DNA, the CDR3 is TGCGCCAGCAGCGCCGACAGGGGCACAATGAACACTGAAGCTTTCTTT. Translation gives CASSADRGTMNTEAFF.

This sequence joins TRBV7-4 and TRBJ2-1; 8 bases line up with TRBD2. In germline, CDR1 is SGHVT, CDR2 SQSDAQ. The V segment lost 3 bases and the J segment 3 bases; nucleotides outside the gene matches: 13. CDR3 length: 18 amino acids. CDR3 residues: CASSLGKLAGYLYNEQFF. Here the CDR3 DNA reads TGTGCCAGCAGCTTGGGGAAGTTAGCGGGATATCTCTACAATGAGCAGTTCTTC.

The chain couples TRBV27 to TRBJ2-7; 12 bases are a match to TRBD2. Losses at the gene ends were 6 bases for V and 0 bases for J; bases not matched to a gene: 6. Per germline, CDR1 MNHEY and CDR2 SMNVEV (reference sequence). The length of the CDR3 is 16 residues. The CDR3 spells CASSPRTSGNSYEQYF. The CDR3 region has the DNA TGTGCCAGCAGCCCAAGGACTAGCGGGAACTCCTACGAGCAGTACTTC.

J is TRBJ2-3 and V is TRBV30; D unresolved. With 3 bases removed from V and 0 bases from J, the gap between germline ends came to 4 bases. The CDR3 extends over 12 amino acids. Germline values: CDR1 GTSNPN, CDR2 SVGIG (reference sequence). CDR3 DNA: TGTGCCTGGAGCACAAGCACAGATACGCAGTATTTT. Its protein is CAWSTSTDTQYF.

The rearrangement uses TRBV6-1 and TRBJ1-1; the D gene is possibly TRBD1 (6 bases). CDR3 length: 15 residues. The germline V gene encodes CDR1 MNHNS and CDR2 SASEGT. V was trimmed by 6 bases and J by 4 bases, leaving 18 bases between them. CDR3 region: CASRRWGGGGTEAFF. For the CDR3, the DNA is TGTGCCAGCAGGAGATGGGGGGGCGGGGGCACTGAAGCTTTCTTT.

This CDR3 is CATSAGTGLSGANVLTF. The CDR3 region has the DNA TGTGCCACCAGCGCCGGGACAGGCCTCTCTGGGGCCAACGTCCTGACTTTC. The V call is TRBV15, the J call TRBJ2-6; 8 bases match TRBD1. The CDR3 is 17 residues long. Germline trimming cut 5 bases from V and 0 bases from J; bases unmatched to any gene: 6. Germline V gene lookup returns CDR1 LNHNV and CDR2 YYDKDF (reference sequence).

In this sample, this clone turned up once. The junction differs from germline at one of its ends, possibly a read error. The same CDR3 also results from other DNA sequences found in this sample. This chain's CDR3 is CASSHAAGGSRTEAFF. Written as DNA, the CDR3 is TGTGCCAGCAGCCATGCGGCAGGGGGCAGTCGCACTGAGGCTTTCTTT. This chain uses TRBV5-4 with TRBJ1-1; 8 nucleotides match TRBD1. In germline, CDR1 is SGHNT, CDR2 YYREEE (reference sequence). The CDR3 is 16 amino acids.

J is TRBJ1-2 and V is TRBV6-1, with TRBD1 as a possible D gene (5 bases). Deletions cut 4 bases from V and 5 bases from J, with 11 bases between. Germline CDR1 is MNHNS and CDR2 is SASEGT. The CDR3 covers 13 residues. The CDR3: CASSVQTDYGYTF. Written as DNA, the CDR3 is TGTGCCAGCAGTGTTCAGACAGATTATGGCTACACCTTC.

The J gene is TRBJ2-7, the V gene TRBV27; 9 bases map to TRBD1. The CDR3 sequence is 13 residues long. Trimming at V came to 6 bases and at J to 1 base, leaving 1 base not matched to a gene. CDR1 MNHEY and CDR2 SMNVEV come from the germline V gene (reference sequence). The CDR3 sequence: CASRGTGSYEQYF. Written as DNA, the CDR3 is TGTGCCAGCAGGGGGACAGGGTCCTACGAGCAGTACTTC.

This chain links TRBV9 with TRBJ2-7; 12 positions match TRBD1. CDR1 is SGDLS, CDR2 YYNGEE, per germline. The CDR3 spans 16 residues. Unmatched junction bases numbered 1, after V lost 0 bases and J lost 0 bases. The CDR3 bases are TGTGCCAGCAGCGTAGCGGGACAGGGGGCCTCCTACGAGCAGTACTTC. The encoded protein is CASSVAGQGASYEQYF.